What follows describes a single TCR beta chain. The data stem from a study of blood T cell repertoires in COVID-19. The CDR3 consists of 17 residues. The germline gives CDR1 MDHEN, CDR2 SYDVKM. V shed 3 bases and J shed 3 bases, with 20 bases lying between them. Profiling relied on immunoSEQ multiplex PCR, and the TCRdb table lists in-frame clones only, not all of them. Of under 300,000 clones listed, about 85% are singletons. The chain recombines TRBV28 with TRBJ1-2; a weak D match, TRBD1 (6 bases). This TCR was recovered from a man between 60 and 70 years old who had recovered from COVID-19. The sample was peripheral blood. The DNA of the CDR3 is TGTGCCAGCAGTTTTCTCTATCGGCTGGGGGCTGACTATGGCTACACCTTC. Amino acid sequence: CASSFLYRLGADYGYTF.